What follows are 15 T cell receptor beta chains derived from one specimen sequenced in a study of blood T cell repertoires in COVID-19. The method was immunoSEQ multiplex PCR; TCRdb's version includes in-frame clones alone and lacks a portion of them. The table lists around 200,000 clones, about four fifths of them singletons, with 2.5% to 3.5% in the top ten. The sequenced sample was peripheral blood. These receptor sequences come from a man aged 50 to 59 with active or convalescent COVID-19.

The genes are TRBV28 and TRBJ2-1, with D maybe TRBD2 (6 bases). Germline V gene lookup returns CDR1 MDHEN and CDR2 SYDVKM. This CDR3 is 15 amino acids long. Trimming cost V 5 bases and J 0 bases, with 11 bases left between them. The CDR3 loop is CASSKGLPSYNEQFF. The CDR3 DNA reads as TGTGCCAGCAGTAAAGGACTACCCTCCTACAATGAGCAGTTCTTC.

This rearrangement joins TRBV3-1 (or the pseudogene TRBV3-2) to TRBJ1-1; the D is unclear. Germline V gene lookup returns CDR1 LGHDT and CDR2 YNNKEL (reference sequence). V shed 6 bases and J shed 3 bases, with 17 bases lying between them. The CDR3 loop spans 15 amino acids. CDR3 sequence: CASSPVSGIYTEAFF. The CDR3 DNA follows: TGTGCCAGCAGTCCCGTGTCGGGGATCTACACTGAAGCTTTCTTT.

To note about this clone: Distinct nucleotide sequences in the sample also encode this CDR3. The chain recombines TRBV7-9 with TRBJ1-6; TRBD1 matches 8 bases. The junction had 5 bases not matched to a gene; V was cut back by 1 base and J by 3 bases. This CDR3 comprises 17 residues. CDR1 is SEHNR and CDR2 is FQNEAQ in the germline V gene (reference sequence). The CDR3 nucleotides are TGTGCCAGCAGCTTAGGTCAGGGGGCCGGCTATAATTCACCCCTCCACTTT. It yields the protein CASSLGQGAGYNSPLHF.

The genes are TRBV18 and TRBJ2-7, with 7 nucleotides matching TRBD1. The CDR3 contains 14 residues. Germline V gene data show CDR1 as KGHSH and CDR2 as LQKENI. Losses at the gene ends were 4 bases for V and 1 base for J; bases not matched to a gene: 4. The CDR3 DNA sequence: TGTGCCAGCTCACAAGGGGGCTATTCCTACGAGCAGTACTTC. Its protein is CASSQGGYSYEQYF.

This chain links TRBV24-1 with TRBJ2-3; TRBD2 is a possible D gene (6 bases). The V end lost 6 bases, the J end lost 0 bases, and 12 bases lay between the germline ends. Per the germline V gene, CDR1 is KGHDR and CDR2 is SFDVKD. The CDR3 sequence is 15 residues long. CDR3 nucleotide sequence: TGTGCCACCAGTCAGCCCGGGACTAGCACAGATACGCAGTATTTT. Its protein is CATSQPGTSTDTQYF.

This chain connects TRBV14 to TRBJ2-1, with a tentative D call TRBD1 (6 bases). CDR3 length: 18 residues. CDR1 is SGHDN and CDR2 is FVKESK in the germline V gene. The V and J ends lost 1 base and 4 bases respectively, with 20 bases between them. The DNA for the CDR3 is TGTGCCAGCAGCCAAGGATACCCGTCAGGGGATCCGTACAATGAGCAGTTCTTC. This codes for CASSQGYPSGDPYNEQFF.

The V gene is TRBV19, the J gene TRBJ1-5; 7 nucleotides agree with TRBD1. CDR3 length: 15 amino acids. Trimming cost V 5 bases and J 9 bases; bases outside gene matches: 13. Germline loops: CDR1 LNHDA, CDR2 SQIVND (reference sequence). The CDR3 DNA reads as TGTGCCAGTAGTTCTTTCAGTCCAGGGGGATGGCCCCAGCATTTT. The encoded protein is CASSSFSPGGWPQHF.

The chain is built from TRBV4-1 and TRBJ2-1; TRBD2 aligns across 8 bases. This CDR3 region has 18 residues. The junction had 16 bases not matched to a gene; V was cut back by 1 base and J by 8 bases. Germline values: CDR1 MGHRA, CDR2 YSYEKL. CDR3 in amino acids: CASSQAAGVGGYSYEQFF. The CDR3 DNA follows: TGCGCCAGCAGCCAAGCAGCGGGAGTGGGGGGGTATTCGTATGAGCAGTTCTTC.

CDR3 in DNA: TGTGCCAGCTCAGATTTGACAGGGGGCTGGGGTACGAACACTGAAGCTTTCTTT. This encodes CASSDLTGGWGTNTEAFF. This chain joins TRBV18 and TRBJ1-1; 10 nucleotides match TRBD1. The V gene's germline CDR1 is KGHSH and CDR2 LQKENI. The CDR3 sequence is 18 residues long. V shed 5 bases, J shed 1 base, and the junction held 13 bases outside the gene matches.

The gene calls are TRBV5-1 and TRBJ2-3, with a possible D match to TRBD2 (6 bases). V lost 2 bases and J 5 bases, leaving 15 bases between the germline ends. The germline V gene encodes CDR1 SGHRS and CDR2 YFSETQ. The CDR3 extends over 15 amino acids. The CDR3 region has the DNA TGCGCCAGCAGCTTTATACTATCGCGGGAAGATACGCAGTATTTT. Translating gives CASSFILSREDTQYF.

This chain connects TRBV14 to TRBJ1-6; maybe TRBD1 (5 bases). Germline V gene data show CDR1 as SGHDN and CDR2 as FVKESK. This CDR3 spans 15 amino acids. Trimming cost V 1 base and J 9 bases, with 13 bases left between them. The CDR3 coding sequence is TGTGCCAGCAGCCAAGCTAGCAGGGAGGGTTCACCCCTCCACTTT. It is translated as CASSQASREGSPLHF.

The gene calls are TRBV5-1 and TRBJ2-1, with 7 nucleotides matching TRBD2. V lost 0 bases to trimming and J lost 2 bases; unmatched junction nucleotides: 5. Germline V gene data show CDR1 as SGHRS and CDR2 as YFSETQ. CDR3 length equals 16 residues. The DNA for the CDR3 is TGCGCCAGCAGCTTGGCCCCAGGGACTACCTACAATGAGCAGTTCTTC. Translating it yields CASSLAPGTTYNEQFF.

The CDR3 reads CASSFPEDRQNTGELFF. The CDR3 nucleotides read TGTGCCAGCAGTTTTCCCGAGGACAGGCAGAACACCGGGGAGCTGTTTTTT. This chain uses TRBV28 with TRBJ2-2; 7 nucleotides align to TRBD1. The germline V gene encodes CDR1 MDHEN and CDR2 SYDVKM. The CDR3 is made up of 17 amino acids. Trimming at V came to 3 bases and at J to 1 base, leaving 8 bases not matched to a gene.

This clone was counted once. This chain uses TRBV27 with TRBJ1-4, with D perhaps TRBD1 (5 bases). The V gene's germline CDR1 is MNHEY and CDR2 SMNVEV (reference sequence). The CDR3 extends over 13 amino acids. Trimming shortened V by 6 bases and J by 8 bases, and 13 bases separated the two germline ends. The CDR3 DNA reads TGTGCCAGCAGGGAGGGGATGGGCGAAAAACTGTTTTTT. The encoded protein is CASREGMGEKLFF.

The DNA for the CDR3 is TGTGCCAGCAGCTTGGGACAGGAAAACTATGGCTACACCTTC. Its protein product is CASSLGQENYGYTF. J is TRBJ1-2 and V is TRBV7-9; 8 positions agree with TRBD1. CDR3 length: 14 amino acids. Germline loops: CDR1 SEHNR, CDR2 FQNEAQ (reference sequence). The trim removed 3 bases at V and 2 bases at J, leaving 2 bases unmatched.